These T cell receptor beta chains were read from a single sample in a study of control samples from healthy donors and cancer patients. TCRdb's copy holds only in-frame clones and misses some; the assay was immunoSEQ multiplex PCR. Here the sample spans some 71,000 clones, 90% being singletons. Sequences were obtained from PBMCs. These receptor sequences come from a woman between 50 and 59 years old with colorectal cancer. Each CDR3 is given with its conserved first and last residue. D genes are given only for firm matches. Only part of the rows carry a size: once, few, many, or a class if the clone is expanded.

CDR3 length	V gene	clone size	D gene	J gene	CDR3 protein	CDR3 DNA
15	TRBV6-6	NA	TRBD2	TRBJ2-3	CASIGRGFGTDTQYF	TGTGCCAGCATTGGGCGGGGGTTCGGCACAGATACGCAGTATTTT
16	TRBV7-3	NA	TRBD2	TRBJ2-3	CASSSRTSGGVDTQYF	TGTGCCAGCAGCTCCAGGACTAGCGGGGGCGTAGATACGCAGTATTTT
15	TRBV29-1	NA	TRBD2	TRBJ2-1	CSVLGGTSGNNEQFF	TGCAGCGTCCTTGGTGGGACTAGCGGAAACAATGAGCAGTTCTTC
15	TRBV6-5	NA	TRBD1	TRBJ2-7	CASSPPGTGTYEQYF	TGTGCCAGCAGTCCCCCCGGGACAGGGACCTACGAGCAGTACTTC
15	TRBV3-1/TRBV3-2	few	TRBD2	TRBJ2-7	CASSPSSGYSYEQYF	TGTGCCAGCAGCCCCTCTAGCGGGTACTCCTACGAGCAGTACTTC
15	TRBV18	NA	NA	TRBJ2-1	CASSPGQKNYNEQFF	TGTGCCAGCTCACCGGGACAAAAAAACTACAATGAGCAGTTCTTC
13	TRBV2	once	TRBD1	TRBJ1-5	CASRKQGSQPQHF	TGTGCCAGCAGGAAACAGGGGTCCCAGCCCCAGCATTTT
12	TRBV5-5	once	NA	TRBJ2-1	CASSPIPDEQFF	TGTGCCAGCAGCCCGATTCCTGATGAGCAGTTCTTC
18	TRBV7-8	NA	NA	TRBJ2-4	CASSSRPEWAGAKNIQYF	TGTGCCAGCAGCTCGCGACCAGAGTGGGCGGGGGCCAAAAACATTCAGTACTTC
17	TRBV7-7	NA	NA	TRBJ2-5	CASSLATGRSSQETQYF	TGTGCCAGCAGCTTAGCTACAGGGAGGTCCAGCCAAGAGACCCAGTACTTC
15	TRBV2	NA	NA	TRBJ2-3	CASRSASLGEDTQYF	TGTGCCAGCAGATCAGCTAGCCTCGGAGAAGATACGCAGTATTTT
13	TRBV5-6	NA	NA	TRBJ2-5	CASSLQAGETQYF	TGTGCCAGCAGCTTGCAGGCGGGAGAGACCCAGTACTTC
16	TRBV28	few	TRBD2	TRBJ2-2	CASSPPGLGFTGELFF	TGTGCCAGCAGTCCTCCGGGACTAGGGTTCACCGGGGAGCTGTTTTTT
16	TRBV6-6	NA	NA	TRBJ1-1	CASSYSVGGVTTEAFF	TGTGCCAGCAGTTACTCGGTCGGCGGAGTGACCACTGAAGCTTTCTTT
18	TRBV19	NA	TRBD1	TRBJ1-2	CASTPTPFAGQNPYGYTF	TGTGCCAGTACCCCAACCCCCTTCGCGGGACAGAACCCTTATGGCTACACCTTC
16	TRBV6-1	NA	TRBD2	TRBJ2-5	CASSEVPAGGGETQYF	TGTGCCAGCAGTGAAGTTCCAGCGGGGGGAGGGGAGACCCAGTACTTC
14	TRBV3-1/TRBV3-2	NA	NA	TRBJ1-1	CASSKGQRNTEAFF	TGTGCCAGCAGCAAAGGACAGCGGAACACTGAAGCTTTCTTT
12	TRBV2	once	NA	TRBJ1-3	CASGRGGNTIYF	TGTGCCAGCGGGAGAGGCGGAAACACCATATATTTT